Presented here are 18 T cell receptor beta chains from one specimen sequenced in a study of T cell changes during pregnancy in multiple sclerosis. The assay was immunoSEQ multiplex PCR, and TCRdb's table has in-frame clones only and misses some. The sample has about 81,000 clones; about 94% are singletons. Here the sequenced sample was peripheral blood, taken in the third trimester of pregnancy. The source is a female donor with multiple sclerosis, enrolled in a pregnancy study.

This clone was counted only a few times. The rearrangement links TRBV19 to TRBJ1-5; 7 bases map to TRBD1. The V gene end was trimmed by 9 bases and the J gene end by 11 bases; junction bases not matched to a gene: 10. This CDR3 spans 12 amino acids. The V gene's germline CDR1 is LNHDA and CDR2 SQIVND (reference sequence). CDR3 coding DNA: TGTGCCAGCGGACAGGACGACTGGTCCCAGCATTTT. Translating gives CASGQDDWSQHF.

The rearrangement joins TRBV6-1 to TRBJ2-3; 11 bases are a match to TRBD2. This CDR3 is built from 16 residues. CDR1 is MNHNS and CDR2 is SASEGT in the germline V gene. With V trimmed by 4 bases and J by 6 bases, 9 bases remained unmatched. CDR3 coding DNA: TGTGCCAGCAGTGTCTTTAGCGGGGGGGCGGGGGATACGCAGTATTTT. This encodes CASSVFSGGAGDTQYF.

Of note for this clone: One end of the junction fails to match germline, which may point to a read error. V usage is TRBV7-7 and J usage is TRBJ2-5; the D gene is possibly TRBD2 (6 bases). CDR1 SSHAT and CDR2 FNYEAQ come from the germline V gene (reference sequence). This CDR3 has 14 residues. CDR3 sequence: CASSLLGGLETQYF. CDR3 in DNA: TGTGCTAGCAGCTTACTGGGGGGACTAGAGACCCAGTACTTC. Full variable domain (missing parts from reference TRBV7-7 and TRBJ2-5): GAGVSQSPRYKVTKRGQDVTLRCDPISSHATLYWYQQALGQGPEFLTYFNYEAQPDKSGLPSDRFSAERPEGSISTLTIQRTEQRDSAMYRCASSLLGGLETQYFGPGTRLLVL.

J is TRBJ2-4 and V is TRBV9; 9 bases are shared with TRBD2. This CDR3 has 16 amino acids. Trimming cost V 2 bases and J 6 bases; bases outside gene matches: 9. CDR1 is SGDLS, CDR2 YYNGEE, per germline. The chain's CDR3 is CASSVGPSGVRNIQYF. CDR3 nucleotide sequence: TGTGCCAGCAGCGTGGGTCCTAGCGGGGTGAGAAACATTCAGTACTTC.

The chain recombines TRBV5-6 with TRBJ2-1; D call uncertain. Per germline, CDR1 SGHDT and CDR2 YYEEEE. Trimming stripped 2 bases from V and 0 bases from J, with 9 bases between. This CDR3 contains 15 residues. CDR3 in DNA: TGTGCCAGCAGCTTACAGCTGAGCTCCTACAATGAGCAGTTCTTC. Translation: CASSLQLSSYNEQFF.

The V and J genes are TRBV10-3 and TRBJ1-5; D might be TRBD1 (6 bases). CDR1 ENHRY and CDR2 SYGVKD come from the germline V gene. With 2 bases removed from V and 6 bases from J, the gap between germline ends came to 20 bases. The CDR3 has 17 amino acids. Here the CDR3 DNA reads TGTGCCATCAGTGAGACTGGACAGCATAACCTTCCTCAGCCCCAGCATTTT. Its translation: CAISETGQHNLPQPQHF.

The genes are TRBV13 and TRBJ2-7; D not certain. This CDR3 spans 13 amino acids. Per germline, CDR1 PRHDT and CDR2 FYEKMQ (reference sequence). Deletions cut 3 bases from V and 0 bases from J, with 6 bases between. The CDR3 DNA reads TGTGCCAGCAGCTTTTGGGCCTCCTACGAGCAGTACTTC. It specifies CASSFWASYEQYF.

This clone occurred a few times. The V call is TRBV7-9, the J call TRBJ2-3; TRBD2 matches 8 bases. Trimming cost V 4 bases and J 2 bases; bases outside gene matches: 8. Germline CDR1 SEHNR, CDR2 FQNEAQ (reference sequence). The length of the CDR3 is 16 residues. CDR3 region: CASSSAGRGDTDTQYF. As DNA, the CDR3 is TGTGCCAGCAGCTCCGCCGGGAGGGGAGACACAGATACGCAGTATTTT.

The chain has TRBV10-3 and TRBJ1-1; TRBD1 aligns across 7 bases. Germline V gene data show CDR1 as ENHRY and CDR2 as SYGVKD. The length of the CDR3 is 14 residues. V shed 4 bases and J 2 bases; nucleotides not matched to a gene: 4. CDR3 loop: CAISVDRANTEAFF. CDR3 sequence (DNA): TGTGCCATCAGTGTAGACAGGGCTAACACTGAAGCTTTCTTT.

The genes are TRBV19 and TRBJ1-5, with 7 bases that match TRBD1. V dropped 8 bases and J dropped 6; count of bases not matched to a gene: 19. The germline CDR1 and CDR2 sequences are LNHDA and SQIVND (reference sequence). The CDR3 totals 17 residues. The CDR3 loop reads CASFPHGVSGGVQPQHF. The DNA of the CDR3 is TGTGCCAGTTTCCCCCACGGTGTGTCAGGGGGTGTTCAGCCCCAGCATTTT.

V is TRBV18 and J is TRBJ1-5; 8 nucleotides align to TRBD1. The CDR3 is made up of 16 amino acids. The junction had 5 bases not matched to a gene; V was cut back by 0 bases and J by 4 bases. Germline values: CDR1 KGHSH, CDR2 LQKENI. The CDR3 reads CASSPPFGTGNQPQHF. The CDR3 bases are TGTGCCAGCTCACCACCGTTTGGGACAGGTAATCAGCCCCAGCATTTT.

The count of this clone is one. The J gene is TRBJ1-1, the V gene TRBV5-1; 7 nucleotides align to TRBD1. V dropped 4 bases and J dropped 2; count of bases not matched to a gene: 14. The CDR3 contains 17 residues. The germline V gene encodes CDR1 SGHRS and CDR2 YFSETQ. In nucleotides, the CDR3 is TGCGCCAGCAGCCGGGCTAGGGCTGACAGGGCCAACACTGAAGCTTTCTTT. Translation: CASSRARADRANTEAFF.

V usage is TRBV29-1 and J usage is TRBJ2-1; 14 bases agree with TRBD2. Losses at the gene ends were 6 bases for V and 0 bases for J; bases not matched to a gene: 4. This CDR3 has 16 residues. Germline CDR1 SQVTM, CDR2 ANQGSEA. The DNA of the CDR3 is TGCAGCGTAGATGGGACTAGCGGGGGCTCCTACAATGAGCAGTTCTTC. Protein sequence: CSVDGTSGGSYNEQFF.

In DNA, the CDR3 is TGTGCCAGCAGGGTAGCACAGGGGGCGACCGGGGAGCTGTTTTTT. This translates into CASRVAQGATGELFF. The chain links TRBV6-6 to TRBJ2-2; TRBD1 matches at 9 bases. V lost 6 bases, J lost 5 bases, and 7 bases stayed unmatched. CDR3 length: 15 amino acids. Germline-derived CDR1 and CDR2 are MNHNY and SVGAGI (reference sequence).

This sequence joins TRBV30 and TRBJ1-5; 9 nucleotides agree with TRBD1. The CDR3 consists of 13 residues. Germline V gene data show CDR1 as GTSNPN and CDR2 as SVGIG (reference sequence). J lost 2 bases, V lost 8 bases, and 4 bases had no gene match. CDR3 bases: TGTGCCCTACGGACAGGGGGCAATCAGCCCCAGCATTTT. Protein: CALRTGGNQPQHF.

The rearrangement links TRBV27 to TRBJ2-4; the D gene is possibly TRBD1 (6 bases). V lost 0 bases, J lost 0 bases, and 9 bases lay in between. Germline assignment: CDR1 MNHEY and CDR2 SMNVEV (reference sequence). CDR3 size: 16 residues. As DNA, the CDR3 is TGTGCCAGCAGTTTATCCCCCAGGGGAGCCAAAAACATTCAGTACTTC. Residues: CASSLSPRGAKNIQYF.

This chain uses TRBV2 with TRBJ1-1, with a possible D match to TRBD1 (5 bases). Per the germline V gene, CDR1 is SNHLY and CDR2 is FYNNEI. Deletions cut 0 bases from V and 1 base from J, with 15 bases between. This CDR3 comprises 17 residues. The CDR3 sequence: CASSEALGGPRNTEAFF. The CDR3, as DNA: TGTGCCAGCAGTGAAGCGCTGGGGGGACCGCGGAACACTGAAGCTTTCTTT.

This rearrangement joins TRBV9 to TRBJ2-3, with 10 bases that match TRBD1. The V and J ends lost 3 bases and 3 bases, in that order; junction bases with no gene match: 4. This CDR3 contains 15 residues. Germline V gene sequence: CDR1 SGDLS, CDR2 YYNGEE. CDR3 region: CASSERQGATDTQYF. The CDR3 bases are TGTGCCAGCAGCGAAAGACAGGGGGCAACAGATACGCAGTATTTT.